This TCR beta chain was retrieved from a study of blood T cell repertoires in COVID-19. Study as a whole: Samples of COVID-19 (acute and convalescent) were obtained from the United States, Italy and Spain. In each case, the material was cDNA or gDNA derived from T cells, B-cell-depleted T cells, or PBMCs.

The CDR3 is 13 amino acids. V was pared by 2 bases and J by 4 bases, with 9 bases between. Looked up from germline, CDR1 is SGHRS and CDR2 is YFSETQ. Per the original data handling: Reference gene primer amplification in the assay estimated nucleated cell counts. Assay used: immunoSEQ multiplex PCR; TCRdb lists only in-frame clones, some missing. That table gives V, J and clone size, and the DNA gave D and trimming. This sample carries under 350,000 clones, around 89% of them seen once, and the ten largest clones take about 4.6%. The J gene is TRBJ1-2, the V gene TRBV5-1; D is undetermined. This receptor was obtained from a middle-aged man with acute or convalescent COVID-19. The sample comprised peripheral blood. CDR3 nucleotide sequence: TGCGCCAGCAGCTTAACGGAGTTCTATGGCTACACCTTC. Translating it yields CASSLTEFYGYTF.